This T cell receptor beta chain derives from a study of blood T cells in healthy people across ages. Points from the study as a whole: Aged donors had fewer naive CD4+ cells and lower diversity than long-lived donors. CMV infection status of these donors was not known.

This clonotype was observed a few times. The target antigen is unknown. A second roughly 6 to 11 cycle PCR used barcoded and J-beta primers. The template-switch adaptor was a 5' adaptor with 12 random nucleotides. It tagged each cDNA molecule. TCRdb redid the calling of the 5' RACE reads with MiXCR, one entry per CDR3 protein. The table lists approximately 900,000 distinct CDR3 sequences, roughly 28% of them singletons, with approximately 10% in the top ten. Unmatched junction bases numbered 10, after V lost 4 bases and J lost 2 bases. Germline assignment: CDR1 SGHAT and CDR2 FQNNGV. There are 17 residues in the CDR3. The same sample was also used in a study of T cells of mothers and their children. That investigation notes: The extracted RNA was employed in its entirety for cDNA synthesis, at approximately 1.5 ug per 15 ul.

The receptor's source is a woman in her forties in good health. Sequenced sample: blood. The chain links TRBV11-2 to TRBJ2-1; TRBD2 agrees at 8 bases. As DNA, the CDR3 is TGTGCCAGCAGCTCCCCCGGGGGGGACAAACCCTACAATGAGCAGTTCTTC. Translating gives CASSSPGGDKPYNEQFF.